These T cell receptor beta chains were read from a single sample in a study of T-cell reconstitution after alpha-beta-depleted transplantation in children. One entry per CDR3 protein, called by TCRdb with MiXCR from the PCR reads. Of more than 150,000 distinct CDR3 sequences listed, less than 15% are singletons. This material consisted of PBMCs from the stem cell graft donor, taken from the stem cell graft. Source of these receptors: a human donor who donated a stem cell graft to a child with acute lymphoblastic leukemia. CDR3s include the opening cysteine and the closing phenylalanine or tryptophan. Each record gives: J gene, clone size, V gene, D gene, CDR3 protein, CDR3 DNA. The D gene is left open where the match is weak. The size of a clone is reported for some rows only, either as once, few or many, or as a class for expanded clones.

j_call: TRBJ1-1; clone_size: many; v_call: TRBV5-1; d_call: -; cdr3_aa: CASSLEPGTNTEAFF; cdr3_nt: TGCGCCAGCAGCTTGGAGCCAGGGACGAACACTGAAGCTTTCTTT
j_call: TRBJ1-1; clone_size: -; v_call: TRBV6-5; d_call: TRBD1; cdr3_aa: CASSSPGQANTEAFF; cdr3_nt: TGTGCCAGCAGTTCTCCGGGACAGGCAAACACTGAAGCTTTCTTT
j_call: TRBJ2-7; clone_size: many; v_call: TRBV20-1; d_call: TRBD1; cdr3_aa: CSARASLRPQPTGNAYEQYF; cdr3_nt: TGCAGTGCTAGGGCGTCACTCCGGCCACAACCGACAGGGAATGCCTACGAGCAGTACTTC
j_call: TRBJ2-3; clone_size: many; v_call: TRBV12-3/TRBV12-4; d_call: TRBD2; cdr3_aa: CASSSRGGREVADTQYF; cdr3_nt: TGTGCCAGCAGTAGCCGAGGGGGGCGGGAGGTCGCAGATACGCAGTATTTT
j_call: TRBJ2-1; clone_size: many; v_call: TRBV7-2; d_call: TRBD2; cdr3_aa: CASSVASGSSDEQFF; cdr3_nt: TGTGCCAGCAGCGTAGCTAGCGGGAGTTCAGATGAGCAGTTCTTC
j_call: TRBJ1-6; clone_size: many; v_call: TRBV12-3/TRBV12-4; d_call: TRBD1; cdr3_aa: CASSPQGVTLHF; cdr3_nt: TGTGCCAGCAGTCCGCAGGGGGTCACCCTCCACTTT
j_call: TRBJ2-5; clone_size: many; v_call: TRBV20-1; d_call: -; cdr3_aa: CSAPGPRVKETQYF; cdr3_nt: TGCAGTGCCCCCGGGCCGCGGGTAAAAGAGACCCAGTACTTC
j_call: TRBJ1-1; clone_size: few; v_call: TRBV25-1; d_call: TRBD1; cdr3_aa: CASSRTGGTTEAFF; cdr3_nt: TGTGCCAGCAGTCGGACAGGGGGCACCACTGAAGCTTTCTTT
j_call: TRBJ2-1; clone_size: many; v_call: TRBV2; d_call: TRBD2; cdr3_aa: CASTRTSGKSKQFF; cdr3_nt: TGTGCCAGCACCAGGACTAGCGGGAAGAGTAAGCAGTTCTTC
j_call: TRBJ2-5; clone_size: many; v_call: TRBV29-1; d_call: TRBD1; cdr3_aa: CSATEGARETQYF; cdr3_nt: TGCAGCGCTACCGAGGGGGCGCGGGAGACCCAGTACTTC
j_call: TRBJ2-3; clone_size: many; v_call: TRBV20-1; d_call: TRBD2; cdr3_aa: CSATYSGIQTDTQYF; cdr3_nt: TGCAGTGCTACTTATAGCGGGATTCAGACAGATACGCAGTATTTT
j_call: TRBJ2-1; clone_size: many; v_call: TRBV4-1; d_call: TRBD2; cdr3_aa: CASSQSLAGGNNEQFF; cdr3_nt: TGCGCCAGCAGCCAATCACTGGCGGGAGGTAATAATGAGCAGTTCTTC
j_call: TRBJ2-7; clone_size: few; v_call: TRBV7-2; d_call: -; cdr3_aa: CASSLISYEQYF; cdr3_nt: TGTGCCAGCAGCTTGATCTCTTACGAGCAGTACTTC
j_call: TRBJ2-1; clone_size: -; v_call: TRBV12-3/TRBV12-4; d_call: TRBD2; cdr3_aa: CASSPGLVTVYNEQFF; cdr3_nt: TGTGCCAGCAGTCCCGGACTAGTCACGGTCTACAATGAGCAGTTCTTC
j_call: TRBJ2-1; clone_size: many; v_call: TRBV5-1; d_call: TRBD2; cdr3_aa: CASSLRVAGRGEDEQFF; cdr3_nt: TGCGCCAGCAGCTTAAGAGTAGCGGGTCGGGGCGAGGATGAGCAGTTCTTC
j_call: TRBJ1-1; clone_size: many; v_call: TRBV6-5; d_call: -; cdr3_aa: CASSYLGRPDTEAFF; cdr3_nt: TGTGCCAGCAGTTACTTGGGCCGACCTGACACTGAAGCTTTCTTT
j_call: TRBJ1-3; clone_size: few; v_call: TRBV20-1; d_call: -; cdr3_aa: CSANARQADGNTIYF; cdr3_nt: TGCAGTGCCAACGCTAGACAGGCCGATGGAAACACCATATATTTT
j_call: TRBJ2-5; clone_size: many; v_call: TRBV5-6; d_call: -; cdr3_aa: CASTFSGGIVEGSETQYF; cdr3_nt: TGTGCCAGCACCTTCTCTGGAGGAATAGTGGAAGGGTCGGAGACCCAGTACTTC
j_call: TRBJ2-1; clone_size: -; v_call: TRBV4-1; d_call: TRBD2; cdr3_aa: CASSTRWTSGGTYNEQFF; cdr3_nt: TGCGCCAGCAGCACCCGATGGACTAGCGGGGGAACCTACAATGAGCAGTTCTTC
j_call: TRBJ2-7; clone_size: many; v_call: TRBV4-1; d_call: -; cdr3_aa: CASSQDGREGGWEQYF; cdr3_nt: TGCGCCAGCAGCCAAGATGGAAGGGAAGGCGGATGGGAGCAGTACTTC
j_call: TRBJ2-1; clone_size: few; v_call: TRBV12-3/TRBV12-4; d_call: TRBD2; cdr3_aa: CASRGGLAVNEQFF; cdr3_nt: TGTGCCAGCAGGGGCGGACTAGCGGTGAATGAGCAGTTCTTC
j_call: TRBJ2-3; clone_size: many; v_call: TRBV7-9; d_call: TRBD2; cdr3_aa: CASRILAGGPDTQYF; cdr3_nt: TGTGCCAGCAGGATTTTAGCGGGAGGACCAGATACGCAGTATTTT
j_call: TRBJ2-7; clone_size: -; v_call: TRBV29-1; d_call: -; cdr3_aa: CSVEGEGGLYEQYF; cdr3_nt: TGCAGCGTTGAGGGCGAAGGGGGACTCTACGAGCAGTACTTC
j_call: TRBJ2-1; clone_size: -; v_call: TRBV7-6; d_call: TRBD2; cdr3_aa: CASSPQRLAGGYNEQFF; cdr3_nt: TGTGCCAGCAGCCCCCAGAGACTAGCGGGAGGCTACAATGAGCAGTTCTTC
j_call: TRBJ1-3; clone_size: many; v_call: TRBV12-3/TRBV12-4; d_call: -; cdr3_aa: CASTRGGNTIYF; cdr3_nt: TGTGCCAGCACCCGTGGGGGAAACACCATATATTTT
j_call: TRBJ1-4; clone_size: many; v_call: TRBV28; d_call: -; cdr3_aa: CASSLMGGRDEKLFF; cdr3_nt: TGTGCCAGCAGTTTAATGGGGGGCAGGGATGAAAAACTGTTTTTT
j_call: TRBJ2-7; clone_size: many; v_call: TRBV28; d_call: TRBD2; cdr3_aa: CAWGGRAGYEQYF; cdr3_nt: TGTGCCTGGGGCGGGAGGGCCGGATACGAGCAGTACTTC
j_call: TRBJ2-5; clone_size: many; v_call: TRBV4-1; d_call: -; cdr3_aa: CASSQDTGGYQETQYF; cdr3_nt: TGCGCCAGCAGCCAAGATACTGGAGGCTACCAAGAGACCCAGTACTTC
j_call: TRBJ1-6; clone_size: -; v_call: TRBV21-1; d_call: -; cdr3_aa: CASSLGGSRNSPLHF; cdr3_nt: TGTGCCAGCAGCCTCGGAGGGTCCAGAAATTCACCCCTCCACTTT
j_call: TRBJ2-7; clone_size: -; v_call: TRBV3-1; d_call: -; cdr3_aa: CACCQGLNALQAYEQYF; cdr3_nt: TGTGCCTGCTGCCAAGGACTCAACGCTCTGCAGGCCTACGAGCAGTACTTC
j_call: TRBJ2-1; clone_size: many; v_call: TRBV5-1; d_call: -; cdr3_aa: CASSPPQVNNEQFF; cdr3_nt: TGCGCCAGCAGCCCCCCCCAAGTCAACAATGAGCAGTTCTTC
j_call: TRBJ2-2; clone_size: many; v_call: TRBV12-3/TRBV12-4; d_call: -; cdr3_aa: CASSPQNTGELFF; cdr3_nt: TGTGCCAGCAGCCCCCAGAACACCGGGGAGCTGTTTTTT
j_call: TRBJ1-3; clone_size: many; v_call: TRBV12-3/TRBV12-4; d_call: -; cdr3_aa: CASIPRKGNTIYF; cdr3_nt: TGTGCCAGCATACCCCGTAAGGGAAACACCATATATTTT
j_call: TRBJ1-5; clone_size: many; v_call: TRBV20-1; d_call: TRBD1; cdr3_aa: CSAMVRDRAPQPQHF; cdr3_nt: TGCAGTGCCATGGTCCGGGACAGGGCCCCTCAGCCCCAGCATTTT
j_call: TRBJ2-3; clone_size: many; v_call: TRBV12-3/TRBV12-4; d_call: TRBD2; cdr3_aa: CASSFGTSGNTQYF; cdr3_nt: TGTGCCAGCAGTTTTGGGACTAGTGGAAATACGCAGTATTTT
j_call: TRBJ2-1; clone_size: many; v_call: TRBV11-2; d_call: TRBD2; cdr3_aa: CASSSSSGRYNEQFF; cdr3_nt: TGTGCCAGCAGCTCATCTAGCGGGAGATACAATGAGCAGTTCTTC
j_call: TRBJ2-7; clone_size: many; v_call: TRBV28; d_call: TRBD2; cdr3_aa: CASTTFRGLAGYEQYF; cdr3_nt: TGTGCCAGCACCACCTTCCGCGGCCTAGCGGGATACGAGCAGTACTTC
j_call: TRBJ1-2; clone_size: many; v_call: TRBV4-2; d_call: TRBD1; cdr3_aa: CASSQQDRFDGYTF; cdr3_nt: TGTGCCAGCAGCCAACAGGACAGGTTCGATGGCTACACCTTC
j_call: TRBJ2-3; clone_size: many; v_call: TRBV20-1; d_call: -; cdr3_aa: CSAHDFRAHHTDTQYF; cdr3_nt: TGCAGTGCTCACGACTTTCGGGCCCACCACACAGATACGCAGTATTTT
j_call: TRBJ1-4; clone_size: many; v_call: TRBV7-8; d_call: -; cdr3_aa: CASSGPSGGVGSTNEKLFF; cdr3_nt: TGTGCCAGCAGCGGCCCATCGGGAGGGGTGGGTTCAACTAATGAAAAACTGTTTTTT
j_call: TRBJ2-2; clone_size: -; v_call: TRBV9; d_call: -; cdr3_aa: CASSSDVVRRGTGELFF; cdr3_nt: TGTGCCAGCAGCTCGGACGTAGTGAGGAGGGGCACCGGGGAGCTGTTTTTT
j_call: TRBJ2-7; clone_size: -; v_call: TRBV25-1; d_call: TRBD2; cdr3_aa: CASRGAGGTYEQYF; cdr3_nt: TGTGCCAGCAGGGGAGCGGGAGGGACCTACGAGCAGTACTTC
j_call: TRBJ2-6; clone_size: many; v_call: TRBV19; d_call: TRBD1; cdr3_aa: CASSTGTAGANVLTF; cdr3_nt: TGTGCCAGTAGTACAGGGACAGCTGGGGCCAACGTCCTGACTTTC
j_call: TRBJ1-2; clone_size: -; v_call: TRBV6-5; d_call: TRBD1; cdr3_aa: CASSYSGTDNGYTF; cdr3_nt: TGTGCCAGCAGTTATAGTGGGACAGATAATGGCTACACCTTC
j_call: TRBJ2-3; clone_size: many; v_call: TRBV5-1; d_call: -; cdr3_aa: CASSLSLGTDTQYF; cdr3_nt: TGCGCCAGCAGCTTAAGCCTAGGCACAGATACGCAGTATTTT
j_call: TRBJ2-1; clone_size: many; v_call: TRBV5-1; d_call: TRBD1; cdr3_aa: CASSPLRDSYNEQFF; cdr3_nt: TGCGCCAGCAGCCCCCTCCGGGACAGCTACAATGAGCAGTTCTTC